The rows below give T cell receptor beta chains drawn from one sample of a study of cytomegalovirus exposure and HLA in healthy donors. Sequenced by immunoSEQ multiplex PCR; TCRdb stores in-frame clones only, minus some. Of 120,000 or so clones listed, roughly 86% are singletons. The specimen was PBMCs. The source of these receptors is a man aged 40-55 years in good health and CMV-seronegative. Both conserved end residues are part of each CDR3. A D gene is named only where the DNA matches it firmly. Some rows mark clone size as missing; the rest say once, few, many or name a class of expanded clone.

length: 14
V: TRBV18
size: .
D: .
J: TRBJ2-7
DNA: TGTGCCAGCTCACCGAGGGTAGGTGACGTGCAGCAGTACTTC
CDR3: CASSPRVGDVQQYF

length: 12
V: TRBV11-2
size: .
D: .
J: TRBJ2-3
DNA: TGTGCCAGCAGCCCTAAGAGAGATACGCAGTATTTT
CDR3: CASSPKRDTQYF

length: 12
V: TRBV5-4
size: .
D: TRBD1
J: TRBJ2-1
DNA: TGTGCCAGCAGCTTCAACCGACAGGGGGAGTTCTTC
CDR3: CASSFNRQGEFF

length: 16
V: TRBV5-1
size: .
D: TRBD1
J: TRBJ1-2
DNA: TGCGCCAGCAGCTTGGGGGGACAGGGGGCCGGCTATGGCTACACCTTC
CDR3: CASSLGGQGAGYGYTF

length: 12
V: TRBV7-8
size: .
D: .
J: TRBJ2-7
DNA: TGTGCCAGCAGCTTTAACGGCTACGAGCAGTACTTC
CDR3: CASSFNGYEQYF

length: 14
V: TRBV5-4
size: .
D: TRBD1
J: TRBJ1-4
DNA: TGTGCCAGCAGCCAGGGACAGAGTAATGAAAAACTGTTTTTT
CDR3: CASSQGQSNEKLFF

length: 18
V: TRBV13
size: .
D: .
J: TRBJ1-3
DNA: TGTGCCAGCAGCTCGAAATCGGACACCATTCTCTCTGGAAACACCATATATTTT
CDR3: CASSSKSDTILSGNTIYF

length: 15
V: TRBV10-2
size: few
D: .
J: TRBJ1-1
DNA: TGCGCCAGCAGTGGTTCTACAGGAGAGAACACTGAAGCTTTCTTT
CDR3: CASSGSTGENTEAFF

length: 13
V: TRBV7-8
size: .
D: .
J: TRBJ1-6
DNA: TGTGCCAGCAGCTTAGAGCGCAATTCACCCCTCCACTTT
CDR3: CASSLERNSPLHF

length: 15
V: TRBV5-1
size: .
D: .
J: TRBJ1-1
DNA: TGCGCCAGCAGCAGCCTTGCGGGGGGAAACACTGAAGCTTTCTTT
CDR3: CASSSLAGGNTEAFF

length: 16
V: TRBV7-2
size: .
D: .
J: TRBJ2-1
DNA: TGTGCCAGCAGCTTTCTTTCGGCGGGGAGGGGGGATGAGCAGTTCTTC
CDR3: CASSFLSAGRGDEQFF

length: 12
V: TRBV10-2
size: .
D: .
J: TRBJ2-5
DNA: TGCGCCAGCACCCCAGGTCAAGAGACCCAGTACTTC
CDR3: CASTPGQETQYF

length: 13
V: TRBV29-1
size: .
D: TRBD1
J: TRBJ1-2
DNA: TGCAGCGTTCGGGAACCAGGGGGCCGAGGCTACACCTTC
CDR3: CSVREPGGRGYTF

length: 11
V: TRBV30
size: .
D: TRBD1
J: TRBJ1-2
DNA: TGTGCCTGCCCACAGGGGGTAGGCTACACCTTC
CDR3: CACPQGVGYTF

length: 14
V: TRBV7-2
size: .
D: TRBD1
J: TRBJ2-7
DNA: TGTGCCAGCAGCTCCCGAGGACAGGGGGGAGAGCAGTACTTC
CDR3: CASSSRGQGGEQYF

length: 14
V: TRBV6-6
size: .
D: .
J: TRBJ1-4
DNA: TGTGCCAGCAGCCGTGGCCAGGGAGGGGAAAAACTGTTTTTT
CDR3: CASSRGQGGEKLFF

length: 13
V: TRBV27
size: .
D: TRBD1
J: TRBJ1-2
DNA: TGTGCCAGCAGCAGACAGGGCAACTATGGCTACACCTTC
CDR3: CASSRQGNYGYTF

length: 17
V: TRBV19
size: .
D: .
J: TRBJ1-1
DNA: TGTGCCAGTAGTCCGCGGGGGTTGGGATACCTGAACACTGAAGCTTTCTTT
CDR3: CASSPRGLGYLNTEAFF

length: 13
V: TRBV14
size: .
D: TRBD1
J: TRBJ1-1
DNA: TGTGCCAGCAGCCAAGATAACAGGGGGGGGGCTTTCTTT
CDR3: CASSQDNRGGAFF

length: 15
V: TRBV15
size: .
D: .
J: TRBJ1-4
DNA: TGTGCCACCACCAGGACAGCCGCAACTAATGAAAAACTGTTTTTT
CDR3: CATTRTAATNEKLFF